These T cell receptor beta chains were read from a single sample in a study of cytomegalovirus exposure and HLA in healthy donors. Sequencing used immunoSEQ multiplex PCR; TCRdb keeps in-frame clones, though not all of them. The repertoire holds fewer than 250,000 clones, with just under 75% as singletons. Material for sequencing was PBMCs. Every receptor here comes from a man aged 25 to 40 in good health and CMV-seropositive. Both conserved end residues are part of each CDR3. A D gene is named only where the DNA matches it firmly. Only some rows state a clone size, as once, few, many or a class for expanded clones.

abundance,j_gene,d_gene,v_gene,CDR3aa,CDR3nt
NA,TRBJ1-1,NA,TRBV21-1,CASSLYRTEGDTEAFF,TGTGCCAGCAGCCTTTACCGGACAGAGGGGGACACTGAAGCTTTCTTT
NA,TRBJ2-1,TRBD2,TRBV5-1,CASSARGGTYNEQFF,TGCGCCAGCAGCGCCCGGGGGGGAACCTACAATGAGCAGTTCTTC
once,TRBJ2-7,NA,TRBV7-7,CASSRTGSSPIHEQYF,TGTGCTAGCAGCCGTACGGGAAGCTCACCTATCCACGAGCAGTACTTC
NA,TRBJ2-1,NA,TRBV10-3,CAISVRADNEQFF,TGTGCCATCAGTGTCAGGGCCGACAATGAGCAGTTCTTC
NA,TRBJ2-7,NA,TRBV21-1,CASSKKNRPGAILSYEQYF,TGTGCCAGCAGCAAAAAAAATAGGCCTGGGGCCATTTTATCCTACGAGCAGTACTTC
NA,TRBJ1-1,TRBD1,TRBV6-5,CASSYGTGTEAFF,TGTGCCAGCAGTTACGGGACAGGGACTGAAGCTTTCTTT
few,TRBJ2-7,NA,TRBV6-4,CASSDSPGKAYEQYF,TGTGCCAGCAGTGACTCCCCAGGTAAAGCCTACGAGCAGTACTTC
NA,TRBJ1-4,NA,TRBV10-3,CAISERGNEKLFF,TGTGCCATCAGTGAGCGGGGTAATGAAAAACTGTTTTTT
NA,TRBJ2-3,NA,TRBV7-2,CASLGGPDTQYF,TGTGCCAGCCTGGGGGGGCCAGATACGCAGTATTTT
NA,TRBJ2-2,NA,TRBV4-2,CASSRQGTVKNTGELFF,TGTGCCAGCAGCCGACAAGGAACAGTAAAGAACACCGGGGAGCTGTTTTTT
NA,TRBJ2-3,NA,TRBV2,CASSVGQRTRTDTQYF,TGTGCCAGCAGTGTCGGACAGAGAACCCGCACAGATACGCAGTATTTT
NA,TRBJ2-1,NA,TRBV4-3,CASSQGGGDYNEQFF,TGCGCCAGCAGCCAAGGGGGGGGCGATTACAATGAGCAGTTCTTC
NA,TRBJ2-3,TRBD2,TRBV19,CASSIRREGRTQYF,TGTGCCAGTAGTATACGTCGGGAGGGCCGAACGCAGTATTTT
few,TRBJ1-3,TRBD1,TRBV29-1,CSVGEDRGPYTIYF,TGCAGCGTTGGTGAGGACAGGGGGCCATACACCATATATTTT
NA,TRBJ2-2,NA,TRBV19,CASSTRRNTGELFF,TGTGCCAGTAGTACTAGACGGAACACCGGGGAGCTGTTTTTT
NA,TRBJ2-2,TRBD2,TRBV14,CASSQAILAGATGELFF,TGTGCCAGCAGCCAAGCCATACTAGCGGGAGCCACCGGGGAGCTGTTTTTT
NA,TRBJ2-7,TRBD1,TRBV6-5,CASSYPDRAREYF,TGTGCCAGCAGTTACCCGGACAGGGCTCGCGAGTACTTC
NA,TRBJ2-3,TRBD2,TRBV7-2,CASGGRSTDTQYF,TGTGCTAGCGGGGGCCGAAGCACAGATACGCAGTATTTT
NA,TRBJ2-5,TRBD2,TRBV12-5,CASGPGGGTQYF,TGTGCTAGTGGTCCCGGGGGGGGAACCCAGTACTTC
NA,TRBJ1-5,NA,TRBV2,CASSASYSNQPQHF,TGTGCCAGCAGTGCCTCGTATAGCAATCAGCCCCAGCATTTT
once,TRBJ1-2,NA,TRBV6-5,CATRYRAESGYTF,TGTGCCACCCGATACAGGGCTGAGTCTGGCTACACCTTC
NA,TRBJ1-2,NA,TRBV28,CAITTGSYGYTF,TGTGCCATTACCACAGGGAGCTATGGCTACACCTTC
NA,TRBJ2-7,TRBD2,TRBV30,CACGGAGEQYF,TGTGCCTGCGGGGGGGCTGGTGAGCAGTACTTC
NA,TRBJ2-3,TRBD1,TRBV4-3,CASSQGVRTGAVTDTQYF,TGCGCCAGCAGCCAAGGAGTGAGAACAGGGGCCGTCACAGATACGCAGTATTTT
NA,TRBJ1-2,NA,TRBV6-5,CASSSPRQAFNYGYTF,TGTGCCAGCAGTTCACCCCGACAAGCTTTTAACTATGGCTACACCTTC
NA,TRBJ2-3,TRBD2,TRBV14,CASSQGSGGPAVDTQYF,TGTGCCAGCAGCCAAGGTAGCGGGGGGCCCGCCGTAGATACGCAGTATTTT
few,TRBJ2-1,NA,TRBV9,CASSVGGSKVYNEQFF,TGTGCCAGCAGCGTGGGTGGGAGTAAGGTCTACAATGAGCAGTTCTTC
NA,TRBJ2-5,NA,TRBV5-3,CARSLRGLSRGETQYF,TGTGCCAGAAGCTTAAGGGGACTTTCTCGTGGGGAGACCCAGTACTTC
NA,TRBJ1-4,NA,TRBV19,CATKWASVRSNEKLFF,TGTGCCACCAAATGGGCCTCCGTCCGGTCTAATGAAAAACTGTTTTTT
few,TRBJ2-2,TRBD2,TRBV19,CATPSGGNTGELFF,TGTGCCACTCCCAGCGGGGGGAACACCGGGGAGCTGTTTTTT
NA,TRBJ2-5,NA,TRBV9,CASSVSGSGIETQYF,TGTGCCAGCAGCGTAAGTGGGAGCGGAATAGAGACCCAGTACTTC
NA,TRBJ1-4,NA,TRBV19,CASSNKPNEKLFF,TGTGCCAGTAGTAATAAGCCGAATGAAAAACTGTTTTTT
NA,TRBJ1-4,NA,TRBV4-3,CASSQDRGGREDEKLFF,TGCGCCAGCAGCCAAGATCGCGGCGGCAGGGAAGATGAAAAACTGTTTTTT
once,TRBJ2-1,TRBD2,TRBV9,CASSVDVGGGNEQFF,TGTGCCAGCAGCGTAGACGTCGGGGGGGGTAATGAGCAGTTCTTC
NA,TRBJ2-1,NA,TRBV9,CASSGTNNEQFF,TGTGCCAGCAGCGGTACTAACAATGAGCAGTTCTTC
NA,TRBJ1-2,NA,TRBV9,CASGGQPNYGYTF,TGTGCCAGCGGCGGACAGCCCAACTATGGCTACACCTTC
NA,TRBJ2-1,NA,TRBV7-3,CASSLWSDSYEQFF,TGTGCCAGCAGCTTATGGTCCGACTCCTATGAGCAGTTCTTC
NA,TRBJ2-2,NA,TRBV6-5,CASSYSSGLGGELFF,TGTGCCAGCAGTTACTCTTCAGGGTTAGGCGGGGAGCTGTTTTTT
NA,TRBJ2-1,TRBD2,TRBV6-5,CASSSQTSGRWNEQFF,TGTGCCAGCAGTTCCCAGACTAGCGGGAGATGGAATGAGCAGTTCTTC